The 21 T cell receptor beta chains below come from one sample, sequenced in a study of blood T cell repertoires in COVID-19. Repertoires were generated with immunoSEQ multiplex PCR, while TCRdb's copy carries only in-frame clones and drops some. The repertoire holds roughly 150,000 clones, with nearly 85% as singletons. Sequencing was carried out using peripheral blood. The origin of the receptors is a human donor in a cohort sampled during active COVID-19.

The chain combines TRBV7-2 with TRBJ2-3, with 7 bases aligning to TRBD2. The CDR3 is 14 residues long. The ends lost 5 bases at V and 6 bases at J; junction bases unmatched: 8. CDR1 and CDR2 from the germline V gene are SGHTA and FQGNSA. CDR3 sequence (DNA): TGTGCCAGCAGCGGGGGAGGGGCCCGTGATACGCAGTATTTT. Translated, it gives CASSGGGARDTQYF.

The CDR3 sequence: CSVDNYNEQFF. The CDR3 bases are TGCAGCGTTGACAACTACAATGAGCAGTTCTTC. The chain is built from TRBV29-1 and TRBJ2-1; no firm D call. Germline V gene data show CDR1 as SQVTM and CDR2 as ANQGSEA. The V and J ends lost 3 bases and 3 bases respectively, with 3 bases between them. The CDR3 has 11 amino acids.

The gene calls are TRBV7-9 and TRBJ2-2; D is unresolved. The CDR3 length is 16 residues. CDR1 and CDR2 from the germline V gene are SEHNR and FQNEAQ (reference sequence). V shed 1 base and J shed 1 base, with 10 bases lying between them. The DNA for the CDR3 is TGTGCCAGCAGCTTAGGGAGTGGTGGGAACACCGGGGAGCTGTTTTTT. Amino acids: CASSLGSGGNTGELFF. The full variable domain, in which reference TRBV7-9 and TRBJ2-2 provide the parts outside the CDR3, is DTGVSQNPRHKITKRGQNVTFRCDPISEHNRLYWYRQTLGQGPEFLTYFQNEAQLEKSRLLSDRFSAERPKGSFSTLEIQRTEQGDSAMYLCASSLGSGGNTGELFFGEGSRLTVL.

This clone was detected once. The V call is TRBV9, the J call TRBJ1-3; D is unclear. Germline assignment: CDR1 SGDLS and CDR2 YYNGEE. The CDR3 runs to 17 residues. Between the trimmed V and J ends, which lost 0 bases and 0 bases, there was a span of 13 bases. The CDR3, as DNA: TGTGCCAGCAGCGTAGATGGAGGTCCCCGCTCTGGAAACACCATATATTTT. This codes for CASSVDGGPRSGNTIYF.

Only a few counts were recorded for this clone. This chain uses TRBV7-8 with TRBJ2-2; D is possibly TRBD1 (5 bases). Germline V lookup: CDR1 SGHVS, CDR2 FQNEAQ. The CDR3 is 13 residues long. Trimming shortened V by 10 bases and J by 2 bases, and 11 bases separated the two germline ends. DNA for the CDR3: TGTGCCACCCAGGGCGGTAACACCGGGGAGCTGTTTTTT. Protein product: CATQGGNTGELFF.

The CDR3 loop reads CASSLKGNLGYTF. DNA of the CDR3: TGTGCCAGCAGTTTAAAGGGGAACTTAGGCTACACCTTC. This chain joins TRBV27 and TRBJ1-2; possible D gene TRBD1, 5 bases. Germline assignment: CDR1 MNHEY and CDR2 SMNVEV (reference sequence). The V end was cut by 2 bases, the J end by 8 bases, with 12 bases between. This CDR3 is 13 amino acids long.

This clone was recorded a few times. The rearrangement uses TRBV7-9 and TRBJ1-1; 10 bases map to TRBD1. With V trimmed by 1 base and J by 6 bases, 5 bases remained unmatched. CDR1 and CDR2 (germline): SEHNR, FQNEAQ (reference sequence). The CDR3 is 15 amino acids. CDR3 amino acids: CASSLERQGASEAFF. The CDR3 DNA is TGTGCCAGCAGCTTAGAGAGACAGGGGGCTTCTGAAGCTTTCTTT.

This chain connects TRBV15 to TRBJ2-1; 8 bases are a match to TRBD1. This CDR3 contains 16 residues. The ends lost 3 bases at V and 1 base at J; junction bases unmatched: 5. Germline V gene sequence: CDR1 LNHNV, CDR2 YYDKDF (reference sequence). CDR3 protein: CATSSHDRGSYNEQFF. CDR3 DNA sequence: TGTGCCACCAGCAGTCACGACAGGGGATCCTACAATGAGCAGTTCTTC.

This clone was counted only a few times. The J gene is TRBJ1-2, the V gene TRBV3-1 (or the pseudogene TRBV3-2), with D unclear. V was cut by 3 bases and J by 2 bases, with 4 bases left in between. Germline CDR1 LGHDT, CDR2 YNNKEL (reference sequence). The CDR3 length is 12 residues. This chain's CDR3 is CASSHLNYGYTF. The CDR3 DNA sequence: TGTGCCAGCAGCCACCTGAACTATGGCTACACCTTC.

This clone was picked up many times. V usage is TRBV7-9 and J usage is TRBJ2-7, with TRBD1 matching 8 bases. Germline V gives CDR1 SEHNR, CDR2 FQNEAQ (reference sequence). The CDR3 spans 14 residues. Trimming removed 5 bases from V and 2 bases from J; junction bases left unmatched: 5. The CDR3: CASSETGGTYEQYF. The DNA for the CDR3 is TGTGCCAGCAGCGAAACAGGGGGTACCTACGAGCAGTACTTC.

This chain joins TRBV7-2 and TRBJ1-1; possibly TRBD1 for D (5 bases). Germline-derived CDR1 and CDR2 are SGHTA and FQGNSA. The germline V and J ends were trimmed by 4 bases and 4 bases, with 13 bases remaining between them. The CDR3 sequence is 14 residues long. The CDR3 DNA reads TGTGCCAGCAGCTCCGCCCAGGGTGGCACTGAAGCTTTCTTT. Encoded protein: CASSSAQGGTEAFF.

This chain uses TRBV6-5 with TRBJ1-4; D is ambiguous. Trimming took 5 bases from V and 8 from J, leaving 12 bases between them. CDR1 is MNHEY and CDR2 is SVGAGI in the germline V gene. This CDR3 is built from 13 residues. The CDR3 DNA sequence: TGTGCCAGCAGTATCGAGGGTACGGAAAAACTGTTTTTT. This sequence encodes CASSIEGTEKLFF.

The chain couples TRBV12-3 or TRBV12-4 to TRBJ1-2; no firm D call. The V end was cut by 2 bases, the J end by 4 bases, with 8 bases between. The CDR3 has 13 amino acids. DNA of the CDR3: TGTGCCAGCAGTTTACAGGCATTCTATGGCTACACCTTC. Protein sequence: CASSLQAFYGYTF.

This clone appeared a single time. CDR3 sequence (DNA): TGCAGCGTTGAAGATTTGACAGAGTGGTATGGCTACACCTTC. Translating gives CSVEDLTEWYGYTF. The genes are TRBV29-1 and TRBJ1-2; possibly TRBD1 for D (5 bases). The germline gives CDR1 SQVTM, CDR2 ANQGSEA. V lost 0 bases and J 5 bases, leaving 13 bases between the germline ends. The CDR3 length is 14 residues. Using reference TRBV29-1 and TRBJ1-2 for the parts outside the CDR3, the full variable domain is SAVISQKPSRDICQRGTSLTIQCQVDSQVTMMFWYRQQPGQSLTLIATANQGSEATYESGFVIDKFPISRPNLTFSTLTVSNMSPEDSSIYLCSVEDLTEWYGYTFGSGTRLTVV.

The genes are TRBV2 and TRBJ2-7; 7 bases map to TRBD1. The CDR3 extends over 13 amino acids. CDR1 and CDR2 (germline): SNHLY, FYNNEI. V shed 6 bases and J 5 bases; nucleotides not matched to a gene: 7. DNA for the CDR3: TGTGCCAGCAGAGAGACAGGGACCAACGAGCAGTACGTC. Translation: CASRETGTNEQYV.

The chain is built from TRBV2 and TRBJ1-2, with a tentative D call TRBD1 (5 bases). V was trimmed by 7 bases and J by 2 bases, leaving 14 bases between them. Germline CDR1 reads SNHLY; CDR2 reads FYNNEI. The CDR3 sequence is 14 residues long. The CDR3 loop reads CASKSAGWNYGYTF. The DNA for the CDR3 is TGTGCCAGCAAATCGGCAGGGTGGAACTATGGCTACACCTTC.

The chain has TRBV7-2 and TRBJ2-7; 11 nucleotides match TRBD2. CDR1 SGHTA and CDR2 FQGNSA come from the germline V gene. V shed 6 bases and J 2 bases; nucleotides not matched to a gene: 6. This CDR3 spans 15 amino acids. This chain's CDR3 is CASRSQTSGAYEQYF. As DNA, the CDR3 is TGTGCCAGCAGATCACAGACTAGCGGGGCCTACGAGCAGTACTTC. Variable domain in full (rest from reference TRBV7-2 and TRBJ2-7): GAGVSQSPSNKVTEKGKDVELRCDPISGHTALYWYRQSLGQGLEFLIYFQGNSAPDKSGLPSDRFSAERTGGSVSTLTIQRTQQEDSAVYLCASRSQTSGAYEQYFGPGTRLTVT.

The CDR3 DNA sequence: TGCGCCAGCAGCGCTGCAGGGGCCGGGGAGCTGTTTTTT. Translated: CASSAAGAGELFF. V is TRBV5-1 and J is TRBJ2-2; TRBD1 might be the D (6 bases). The ends were cut back, 4 bases at V and 6 bases at J, with 10 bases in the middle. CDR3 length: 13 residues. Germline values: CDR1 SGHRS, CDR2 YFSETQ. The full variable domain, rest sourced from reference TRBV5-1 and TRBJ2-2, is KAGVTQTPRYLIKTRGQQVTLSCSPISGHRSVSWYQQTPGQGLQFLFEYFSETQRNKGNFPGRFSGRQFSNSRSEMNVSTLELGDSALYLCASSAAGAGELFFGEGSRLTVL.

The genes are TRBV5-6 and TRBJ2-2; 11 nucleotides match TRBD1. The CDR3 covers 18 residues. Germline V CDR1 and CDR2: SGHDT, YYEEEE. V shed 7 bases, J shed 0 bases, and the junction held 11 bases outside the gene matches. CDR3: CASLLDRGPGANTGELFF. DNA for the CDR3: TGTGCCAGCCTATTGGACAGGGGGCCGGGAGCGAACACCGGGGAGCTGTTTTTT.

V gene TRBV3-1 (or the pseudogene TRBV3-2) combines with J gene TRBJ2-5, with TRBD1 as a possible D gene (6 bases). V was shortened by 6 bases and J by 9 bases, with 17 bases between the two germline ends. CDR1 is LGHDT and CDR2 is YNNKEL in the germline V gene (reference sequence). The CDR3 is 13 amino acids. CDR3 nucleotide sequence: TGTGCCAGCAGGGGGGCCTCAATTCGGTCCCAGTACTTC. Protein product: CASRGASIRSQYF.

The chain joins TRBV12-3 or TRBV12-4 to TRBJ2-5; D possibly corresponds to TRBD1 (6 bases). The CDR3 runs to 12 residues. Trimming pared 7 bases from V and 2 bases from J, leaving 8 bases between. CDR3 bases: TGTGCCAGCATGGGGACACAAGAGACCCAGTACTTC. As protein: CASMGTQETQYF.